This TCR beta chain was sequenced in a study of radiation and T cells in renal cell carcinoma. Per germline, CDR1 LNHDA and CDR2 SQIVND (reference sequence). The CDR3 is made up of 14 amino acids. Trimming removed 7 bases at V and 3 bases at J, with 15 bases between. Sequencing was performed with immunoSEQ multiplex PCR; in TCRdb, only in-frame clones are kept and a portion is missing. The table shows some 64,000 clones, with 60% to 85% occurring only once. Time point denoted: blood 4 weeks post-SBRT, at nephrectomy. Treatment: 15 Gy SBRT to primary tumor, nephrectomy 4 weeks later. Nephrectomy followed 15 Gy stereotactic body radiation by 4 weeks. This clone was observed a handful of times.

This chain connects TRBV19 to TRBJ1-1; D is possibly TRBD1 (6 bases). The sequenced sample was blood, obtained from a patient whose treatment included radiotherapy and nephrectomy. The TCR comes from a man between 60 and 75 years old with renal cell carcinoma. Written as DNA, the CDR3 is TGTGCCAGTACGGCAGGGGTTGGCGACACTGAAGCTTTCTTT. Translating it yields CASTAGVGDTEAFF. The variable domain in full, completed from reference TRBV19 and TRBJ1-1, reads DGGITQSPKYLFRKEGQNVTLSCEQNLNHDAMYWYRQDPGQGLRLIYYSQIVNDFQKGDIAEGYSVSREKKESFPLTVTSAQKNPTAFYLCASTAGVGDTEAFFGQGTRLTVV.